What follows describes a single T cell receptor (beta chain). In the original processing: ImmunoSEQ output lacked quality scores and full-length reads, limiting matched filtering. TCRdb's copy holds only in-frame clones and misses some; the assay was immunoSEQ multiplex PCR. That table gives V, J and clone size, and the DNA gave D and trimming. This table has approximately 510,000 clones, about four fifths appearing once. These data belong to a study of shared clonotypes between healthy human individuals. Looked up from germline, CDR1 is SGHNT and CDR2 is YYREEE (reference sequence). Trimming cost V 1 base and J 2 bases, with 13 bases left between them. This CDR3 comprises 16 residues.

Source material: PBMCs. The V and J genes are TRBV5-4 and TRBJ1-3; possibly TRBD1 for D (5 bases). The sequence was obtained from a woman in her thirties or forties in good health. Some clones in this sample may be carry-over from other donors' samples. The CDR3 region has the DNA TGTGCCAGCAGCTTGTTAGACAGAGGAACTGGAAACACCATATATTTT. Encoded protein: CASSLLDRGTGNTIYF.